This TCR beta chain was identified during a study of response to subunit inactivated influenza vaccine. General study results and limits: The authors offered the suggestion that each seasonal influenza vaccination recruits few new T cells.

This clonotype was seen more than once but under ten times. Its antigen is not known. Via MiXCR, TCRdb re-called the RT-PCR reads, giving one row per CDR3 protein. The sample holds about 180,000 distinct CDR3 sequences, approximately 8.7% seen once. V lost 0 bases, J lost 1 base, and 12 bases lay in between. CDR3 length: 17 residues. Germline V gene sequence: CDR1 MGHRA, CDR2 YSYEKL. The sequences come from non-naive T cells sorted from PBMCs, collected on the day of vaccination. The sequence came from a man aged 45 to 65 who received an inactivated influenza vaccine. The V gene is TRBV4-1, the J gene TRBJ2-2, with no clear D. The CDR3 sequence: CASSQDIAAMNTGELFF. The CDR3 nucleotides are TGCGCCAGCAGCCAAGATATCGCAGCTATGAACACCGGGGAGCTGTTTTTT.